Presented here are 7 T cell receptor beta chains from one specimen sequenced in a study of blood T cell repertoires in COVID-19. Only in-frame clones appear in the TCRdb table, and some are missing; sequencing was by immunoSEQ multiplex PCR. The sample has around 70,000 clones, approximately 86% seen once. The sequenced sample was peripheral blood. These receptors all stem from a man in his sixties with acute or convalescent COVID-19.

This clone appeared a few times. V usage is TRBV12-3 or TRBV12-4 and J usage is TRBJ1-3; tentatively, D is TRBD1 (6 bases). V was pared by 4 bases and J by 2 bases, with 6 bases between. The CDR3 contains 13 residues. The CDR3 is CASSYRAGNTIYF. The CDR3 bases are TGTGCCAGCAGTTACAGGGCTGGAAACACCATATATTTT.

The DNA for the CDR3 is TGCGCCAGCAGCCAAGGGGTACTACGTGGGGCCAACGTCCTGACTTTC. As protein: CASSQGVLRGANVLTF. The chain links TRBV4-1 to TRBJ2-6; D is uncertain. V dropped 1 base and J dropped 3 bases, with 10 bases sitting between them. Germline CDR1 and CDR2: MGHRA and YSYEKL. The CDR3 contains 16 residues.

This chain connects TRBV12-3 or TRBV12-4 to TRBJ2-7; no firm D call. Trimming stripped 5 bases from V and 4 bases from J, with 9 bases between. This CDR3 has 12 residues. As DNA, the CDR3 is TGTGCCAGCAGTCAGACATCTTACGAGCAGTACTTC. Protein sequence: CASSQTSYEQYF.

This clone has a handful of counts. This rearrangement joins TRBV6-4 to TRBJ2-1; 9 bases align to TRBD2. The V segment lost 4 bases and the J segment 4 bases; nucleotides outside the gene matches: 20. The germline gives CDR1 MRHNA, CDR2 SNTAGT. This CDR3 region has 20 residues. The CDR3 loop is CASSALSGLANRPSYNEQFF. Written as DNA, the CDR3 is TGTGCCAGCAGTGCCTTGTCGGGACTAGCTAATCGACCTTCGTACAATGAGCAGTTCTTC.

The V call is TRBV5-1, the J call TRBJ2-2; D is unclear. The CDR3 has 16 amino acids. Germline V gene data show CDR1 as SGHRS and CDR2 as YFSETQ. Trimming shortened V by 0 bases and J by 2 bases, and 11 bases separated the two germline ends. The CDR3 reads CASSLGIRKNTGELFF. CDR3 nucleotide sequence: TGCGCCAGCAGCTTGGGTATCAGGAAAAACACCGGGGAGCTGTTTTTT.

The chain has TRBV10-3 and TRBJ2-5, with 7 bases identical to TRBD1. V was pared by 6 bases and J by 2 bases, with 9 bases of the junction left unmatched. The germline gives CDR1 ENHRY, CDR2 SYGVKD. This CDR3 contains 15 residues. The CDR3 is CAISPGQTEQETQYF. The CDR3 DNA reads as TGTGCCATCAGCCCGGGACAGACGGAACAAGAGACCCAGTACTTC.

The chain links TRBV19 to TRBJ1-2, with D perhaps TRBD1 (5 bases). This CDR3 spans 15 amino acids. Trimming stripped 3 bases from V and 4 bases from J, with 15 bases between. Germline lookup yields CDR1 LNHDA and CDR2 SQIVND (reference sequence). CDR3 DNA sequence: TGTGCCAGTAGTATGAACCCCAGGGTTGGCTATGGCTACACCTTC. Amino acid sequence: CASSMNPRVGYGYTF.